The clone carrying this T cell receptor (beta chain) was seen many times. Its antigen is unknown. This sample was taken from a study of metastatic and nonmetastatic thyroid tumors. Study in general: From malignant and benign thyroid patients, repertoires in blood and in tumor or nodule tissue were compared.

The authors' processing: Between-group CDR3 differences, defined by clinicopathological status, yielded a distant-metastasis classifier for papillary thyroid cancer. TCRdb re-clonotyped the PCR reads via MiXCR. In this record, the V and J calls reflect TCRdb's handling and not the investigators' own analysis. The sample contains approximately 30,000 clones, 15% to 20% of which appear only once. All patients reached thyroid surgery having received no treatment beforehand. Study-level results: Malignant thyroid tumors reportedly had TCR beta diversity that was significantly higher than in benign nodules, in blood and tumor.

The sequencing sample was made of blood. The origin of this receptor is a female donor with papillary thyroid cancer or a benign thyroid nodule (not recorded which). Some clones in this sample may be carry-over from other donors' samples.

The CDR3 reads CSAQRGLQGLSNQPQHF. DNA of the CDR3: TGCAGTGCCCAGCGAGGGCTACAGGGGTTGAGCAATCAGCCCCAGCATTTT. This chain connects TRBV20-1 to TRBJ1-5; 7 nucleotides agree with TRBD1. Germline V gene sequence: CDR1 DFQATT, CDR2 SNEGSKA (reference sequence). This CDR3 comprises 17 residues. With 6 bases clipped from V and 1 base from J, the junction kept 15 bases outside the gene matches.